This T cell receptor (beta chain) was captured in a study of T cell responses to AZD1222 COVID-19 vaccine. General study findings and limits: Samples come after the peak T cell response, not at day 14. Only six or seven AZD1222 recipients were seropositive at baseline. Following two doses of AZD1222, Spike-specific TCR breadth and depth rose. At 160-218 and 743-854, vaccine-associated CD4 TCRs were dominant, and they spanned spike.

Per the germline V gene, CDR1 is MDHEN and CDR2 is SYDVKM. The trim removed 5 bases at V and 8 bases at J, leaving 12 bases unmatched. CDR3 size: 16 residues. To note about this clone: Its specificity is not known.

Assay used: immunoSEQ multiplex PCR; TCRdb lists only in-frame clones, some missing. The profile shows about 35,000 clones, around 86% of them singletons. The specimen was peripheral blood, collected 28 days after the second AZD1222 dose. The origin of this receptor is an adult who received the AZD1222 COVID-19 vaccine. The chain is built from TRBV28 and TRBJ1-6, with 7 bases that match TRBD1. CDR3 nucleotide sequence: TGTGCCAGCAGTCTACCGGGACAGAAGAGGGATTCACCCCTCCACTTT. Its protein is CASSLPGQKRDSPLHF.